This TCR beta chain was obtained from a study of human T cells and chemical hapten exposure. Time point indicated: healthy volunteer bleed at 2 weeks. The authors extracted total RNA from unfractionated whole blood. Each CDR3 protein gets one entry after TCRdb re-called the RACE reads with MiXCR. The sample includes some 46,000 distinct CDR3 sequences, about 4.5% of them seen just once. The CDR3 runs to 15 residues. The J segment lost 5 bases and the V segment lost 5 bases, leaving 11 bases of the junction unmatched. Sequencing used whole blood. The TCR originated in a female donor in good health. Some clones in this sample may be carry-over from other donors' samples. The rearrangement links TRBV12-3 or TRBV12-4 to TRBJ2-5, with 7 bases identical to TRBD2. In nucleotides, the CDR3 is TGTGCCAGCAGTGGGGCTAGCGGCGGCGCGGAGACCCAGTACTTC. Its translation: CASSGASGGAETQYF.